The 9 T cell receptor beta chains given below trace back to one sample, sequenced in a study of neoadjuvant nivolumab and ipilimumab in lung cancer. The protocol was immunoSEQ multiplex PCR, while the TCRdb copy is restricted to in-frame clones and leaves out a portion. The profile shows over 6,500 clones, around nine tenths of them singletons. The specimen was tumor tissue, collected after neoadjuvant nivolumab, alone or with ipilimumab, at or shortly before surgery. Receptors were obtained from an adult with non-small cell lung cancer. Some clones in this sample may be carry-over from other donors' samples.

This chain connects TRBV7-2 to TRBJ2-2; no clear D gene. V lost 1 base and J lost 8, with 11 bases in between. CDR1 and CDR2 (germline): SGHTA, FQGNSA. The CDR3 runs 14 residues. The CDR3 loop is CASSLGPSSGELFF. The DNA of the CDR3 is TGTGCCAGCAGCTTAGGTCCCAGTTCTGGGGAGCTGTTTTTT.

The genes are TRBV5-1 and TRBJ1-4, with D unclear. The ends were cut back, 4 bases at V and 0 bases at J, with 10 bases in the middle. CDR3 length: 15 residues. Germline CDR1 SGHRS, CDR2 YFSETQ. The CDR3 reads CASSPTPSTNEKLFF. The CDR3 DNA follows: TGCGCCAGCAGCCCTACACCCTCAACTAATGAAAAACTGTTTTTT.

The chain uses TRBV29-1 and TRBJ2-3; D is unclear. This CDR3 has 13 residues. Deletions cut 5 bases from V and 4 bases from J, with 13 bases between. Germline CDR1 is SQVTM and CDR2 is ANQGSEA. In DNA, the CDR3 is TGCAGCGTTTCGGATCTAGGTCCAGATACGCAGTATTTT. As protein: CSVSDLGPDTQYF.

This clone was found once. The V call is TRBV19, the J call TRBJ1-1; tentatively, D is TRBD1 (5 bases). Germline V gene data show CDR1 as LNHDA and CDR2 as SQIVND (reference sequence). The CDR3 is 13 amino acids. The ends were cut back, 5 bases at V and 6 bases at J, with 13 bases in the middle. The CDR3 protein is CASSLTGFAEAFF. As DNA, the CDR3 is TGTGCCAGTAGTTTAACAGGTTTCGCTGAAGCTTTCTTT.

The rearrangement joins TRBV5-4 to TRBJ2-3; 9 bases are shared with TRBD1. With 5 bases clipped from V and 4 bases from J, the junction kept 5 bases outside the gene matches. Germline lookup yields CDR1 SGHNT and CDR2 YYREEE (reference sequence). The CDR3 length is 14 residues. The CDR3 DNA is TGTGCCAGCAGACCGGGACAGGGTTCAGATACGCAGTATTTT. Its translation is CASRPGQGSDTQYF.

CDR3 DNA sequence: TGTGCCATCAGTAGCCCCGGACAGGGGGTCTACGAGCAGTACTTC. It codes for CAISSPGQGVYEQYF. The chain carries TRBV10-3 and TRBJ2-7; 10 bases match TRBD1. This CDR3 comprises 15 residues. Germline CDR1 and CDR2: ENHRY and SYGVKD. J was trimmed by 3 bases and V by 5 bases; bases with no gene match: 7.

The gene calls are TRBV15 and TRBJ2-2; 7 bases fit TRBD1. The CDR3 has 17 amino acids. V was clipped by 2 bases and J by 2 bases; unmatched bases: 8. The germline V gene has CDR1 LNHNV and CDR2 YYDKDF (reference sequence). CDR3 protein: CATSRKGGGGNTGELFF. For the CDR3, the DNA is TGTGCCACCAGCAGAAAAGGGGGCGGCGGAAACACCGGGGAGCTGTTTTTT.

The rearrangement links TRBV7-6 to TRBJ2-5; D not resolved. Between the trimmed V and J ends, which lost 5 bases and 5 bases, there was a span of 9 bases. CDR1 and CDR2 (germline): SGHVS, FNYEAQ. The CDR3 length is 12 residues. The CDR3 region has the DNA TGTGCCAGCAGCCAAAATCTGGAGACCCAGTACTTC. Encoded protein: CASSQNLETQYF. Filled out from reference TRBV7-6 and TRBJ2-5, the complete variable domain reads GAGVSQSPRYKVTKRGQDVALRCDPISGHVSLYWYRQALGQGPEFLTYFNYEAQQDKSGLPNDRFSAERPEGSISTLTIQRTEQRDSAMYRCASSQNLETQYFGPGTRLLVL.

The CDR3 region has the DNA TGTGCCAGCAGCCGCGTAGTGGGGGCCCAAGAGACCCAGTACTTC. Translated: CASSRVVGAQETQYF. The chain is built from TRBV7-2 and TRBJ2-5; perhaps TRBD1 as D (6 bases). V lost 5 bases, J lost 1 base, and 14 bases lay in between. Per germline, CDR1 SGHTA and CDR2 FQGNSA. This CDR3 spans 15 amino acids.